This T cell receptor beta chain was sequenced for a study of blood T cell repertoires in COVID-19 (dated by TCRdb to about 2020). Some background on the complete study: Collaborator samples came from the United States, Italy and Spain and covered acute and convalescent phases of COVID-19. The prospective study material was composed of cDNA or gDNA derived from T cells, B-cell-depleted T cells, or PBMCs. Deeply sampled blood TCRbeta repertoires from subjects exposed to, actively infected with, or recovered from COVID-19 were included in the dataset. A freely available public database, intended as a resource for researchers studying the immune response to SARS-CoV-2, is where the repertoires were released. Samples came from the ongoing ImmuneRACE study (first 160 participants) plus 1,254 subjects from 6 global collaborators. Sample metadata almost always included a de-identified subject ID, COVID-19 status, age in years and sex. HLA class I and class II types, where available, came from metadata supplied by the sample provider rather than from assay-based typing. Findings and caveats that apply to the study as a whole: The amount of clinical and demographic metadata varied by source and participant and was provided uncurated.

TCRbeta CDR3 regions were amplified from genomic DNA using the immunoSEQ Assay, a bias-controlled multiplex PCR. In the source study's methods: The number of nucleated cells in each sample was estimated by amplification of reference gene primers within the assay. To quantify the absolute abundance of each unique TCRbeta CDR3 rearrangement, sequence reads were collapsed and filtered. For each sample, productive Simpson clonality was calculated as the square root of Simpson's diversity index over productive rearrangements. TCRdb carries this immuneACCESS record with in-frame sequences only. Its versions omit some clonotypes, under half of them owing to an unresolved V gene in the studies checked, with the rest unexplained. The DNA gave D and trimming, while V, J and clone size come from that table. This sample is represented by roughly 63,000 clones; 65% to 75% of them were singletons. The ten biggest clones cover about 28% of the sample.

Whole blood was collected in K2EDTA tubes by collaborating institutions according to the institutions' own protocols. For TCRbeta analysis, collaborators shipped samples in one of three forms: frozen whole blood, isolated PBMCs, or DNA extracted from either of those sample types. Points on this clone: Its antigen is unknown. No base-level quality is on record; no much larger clone is a single base apart.

The receptor was isolated from an elderly woman with acute or convalescent COVID-19. Input material: peripheral blood.

Read as DNA, the sequence is TGCAGCGTTTACGACAGGGGCAACGAGCAGTACTTC. Translated, it reads CSVYDRGNEQYF. The sequence joins TRBV29-1 to TRBJ2-7; TRBD1 lines up with 8 middle nucleotides. The germline V gene sets CDR1 to SQVTM and CDR2 to ANQGSEA. The germline V end is reduced by 5 bases and the J end by 5 bases; junction bases left unmatched: 5. From cysteine to phenylalanine, the CDR3 is 12 amino acids long. The DNA shown is the 36-base CDR3, in frame from base 1.